This TCR beta chain is from a study of blood T cell repertoires in COVID-19 (dated by TCRdb to 2020 to 2021). Regarding the research as a whole: Samples from collaborators originated in the United States, Italy and Spain and spanned both the acute and convalescent phases of COVID-19. The prospective study material was composed of cDNA or gDNA derived from T cells, B-cell-depleted T cells, or PBMCs. The dataset comprised deeply sampled blood TCRbeta repertoires from subjects exposed to, actively infected with, or recovered from COVID-19. The repertoires were released in a freely available public database intended as a resource for research on the immune response to SARS-CoV-2. Samples came from the ongoing ImmuneRACE study (first 160 participants) plus 1,254 subjects from 6 global collaborators. Nearly every sample came with metadata listing a de-identified subject ID, COVID-19 status, age in years and sex. Where available, HLA class I and class II types were obtained from metadata supplied by the sample provider rather than from assay-based typing.

CDR1 and CDR2 (MNHEY, SVGAGI) derive from the germline V gene. The germline ends are 9 bases apart after V is trimmed by 0 bases and J by 7 bases. From the cysteine through the phenylalanine, the CDR3 covers 14 amino acids. Only the CDR3 DNA is retained, 42 bases long and in frame from the first base. A word on this clone: Its antigen has not been determined. Base qualities were left out, and no much larger clone turns up one base away.

What the study reported, not specific to this receptor: How much clinical and demographic metadata was included differed by source and by participant, and the metadata was provided uncurated.

The collaborating institutions used their own protocols to collect whole blood in K2EDTA tubes. For TCRbeta analysis, collaborators shipped samples as frozen whole blood, isolated PBMCs, or DNA extracted from either of those sample types. TCRbeta CDR3 regions were amplified from genomic DNA using the immunoSEQ Assay, a bias-controlled multiplex PCR. In the authors' own workflow: Within the assay, amplification of reference gene primers was used to estimate how many nucleated cells each sample contained. To quantify the absolute abundance of each unique TCRbeta CDR3 rearrangement, sequence reads were collapsed and filtered. For each sample, productive Simpson clonality was calculated as the square root of Simpson's diversity index over productive rearrangements. The table comes from immuneACCESS by way of TCRdb, which keeps in-frame sequences with V and J called. Part of the clones is missing from these tables; in studies checked, under half for an unresolved V gene and the rest for unknown reasons. For V, J and clone size, that table is used; D and trimming come from the DNA. For this sample there are tens of thousands of clones; 60% to 85% appear just once. The top ten hold around 7% of the sample.

The chain joins TRBV6-5 to TRBJ2-2, and TRBD2 may be the D gene, going by 6 matching bases. The receptor comes from a man in his sixties or seventies with acute or convalescent COVID-19. The specimen sequenced was peripheral blood. DNA sequence: TGTGCCAGCAGTTACTCGGGGGGAGGCGGGGAGCTGTTTTTT. The resulting protein is CASSYSGGGGELFF.